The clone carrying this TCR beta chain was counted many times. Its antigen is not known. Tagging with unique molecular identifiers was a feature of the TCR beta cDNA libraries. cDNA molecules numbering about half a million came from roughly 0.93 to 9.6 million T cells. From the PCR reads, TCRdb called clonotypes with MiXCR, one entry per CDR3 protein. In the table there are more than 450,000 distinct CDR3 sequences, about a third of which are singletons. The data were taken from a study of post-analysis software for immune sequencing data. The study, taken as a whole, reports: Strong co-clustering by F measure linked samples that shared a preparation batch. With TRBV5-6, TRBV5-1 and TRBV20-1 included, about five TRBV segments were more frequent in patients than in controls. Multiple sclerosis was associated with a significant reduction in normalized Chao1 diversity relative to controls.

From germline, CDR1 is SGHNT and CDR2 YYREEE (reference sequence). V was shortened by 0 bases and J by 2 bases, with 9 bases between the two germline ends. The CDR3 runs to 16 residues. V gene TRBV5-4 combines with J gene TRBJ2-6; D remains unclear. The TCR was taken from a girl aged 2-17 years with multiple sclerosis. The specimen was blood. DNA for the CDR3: TGTGCCAGCAGCTTGGGGGGTGGAACTGGGGCCAACGTCCTGACTTTC. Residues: CASSLGGGTGANVLTF.